This T cell receptor beta chain came from a study of OX40 agonist ivuxolimab in advanced cancers. Study-level information: An agonistic human IgG2 monoclonal antibody against OX40 (CD134) was given. Recorded diagnoses for dose-escalation patients were hepatocellular carcinoma, melanoma, renal cell or head and neck cancer. Notes on the study in general: It was also the case that some nonresponders had low normalized T-cell clonal expansion.

The CDR3 runs to 14 residues. V dropped 5 bases and J dropped 4; count of bases not matched to a gene: 5. The V gene's germline CDR1 is SNHLY and CDR2 FYNNEI. The data were produced by immunoSEQ multiplex PCR, yet TCRdb's version contains in-frame clones alone and is incomplete. The sample consists of tens of thousands of clones, roughly 90% of them appearing once. As concerns this clone: Its matching antigen is unknown.

The sample consisted of CD4+ or CD8+ T cells sorted from blood, taken in a trial of the OX40 agonist ivuxolimab. The clonotype comes from an adult with an advanced solid tumor such as melanoma, head and neck, liver or kidney cancer. V gene TRBV2 combines with J gene TRBJ1-2, with 9 bases aligning to TRBD1. The CDR3 reads CASSSGTGSYGYTF. The CDR3 nucleotides are TGTGCCAGCAGTAGCGGGACAGGGTCCTATGGCTACACCTTC.